The source of this T cell receptor beta chain is a study of cytomegalovirus exposure and HLA in healthy donors. This CDR3 has 15 amino acids. Germline values: CDR1 SEHNR, CDR2 FQNEAQ (reference sequence). The V and J ends lost 5 bases and 3 bases respectively, with 14 bases between them. TCRdb's table, derived via immunoSEQ multiplex PCR, lists solely in-frame clones and lacks some. The repertoire holds over 120,000 clones, about 95% seen once, with less than 2% in the top ten. Comment on this clone: Its cognate antigen is unknown.

Findings and limits, study-wide: The authors listed 150 or so TCR beta chains as cytomegalovirus-associated.

The clonotype comes from a young man in good health and CMV-seropositive. The specimen was PBMCs. The rearrangement joins TRBV7-9 to TRBJ2-1, with D possibly matching TRBD2 (6 bases). Here the CDR3 reads CASSPGTGDYNEQFF. The CDR3 coding sequence is TGTGCCAGCAGCCCCGGGACGGGGGACTACAATGAGCAGTTCTTC.